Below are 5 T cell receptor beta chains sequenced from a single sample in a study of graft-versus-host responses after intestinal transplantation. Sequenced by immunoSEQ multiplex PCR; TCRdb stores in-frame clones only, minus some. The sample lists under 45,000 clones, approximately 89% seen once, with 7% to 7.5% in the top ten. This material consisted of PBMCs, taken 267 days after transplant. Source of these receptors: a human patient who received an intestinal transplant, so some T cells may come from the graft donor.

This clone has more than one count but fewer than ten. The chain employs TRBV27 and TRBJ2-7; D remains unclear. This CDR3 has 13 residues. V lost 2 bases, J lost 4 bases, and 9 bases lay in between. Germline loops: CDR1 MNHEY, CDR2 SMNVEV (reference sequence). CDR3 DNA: TGTGCCAGCAGTTTAAGGGTCCGTTACGAGCAGTACTTC. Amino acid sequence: CASSLRVRYEQYF.

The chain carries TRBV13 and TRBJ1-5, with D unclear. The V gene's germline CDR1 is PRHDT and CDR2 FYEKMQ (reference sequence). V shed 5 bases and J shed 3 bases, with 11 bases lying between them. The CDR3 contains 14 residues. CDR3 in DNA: TGTGCCAGCAGCCATTCGGGGTCCAATCAGCCCCAGCATTTT. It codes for CASSHSGSNQPQHF.

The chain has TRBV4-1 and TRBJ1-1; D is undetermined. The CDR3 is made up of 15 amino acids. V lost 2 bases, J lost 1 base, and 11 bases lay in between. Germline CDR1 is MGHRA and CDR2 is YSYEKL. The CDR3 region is CASSQLPIPNTEAFF. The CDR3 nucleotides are TGCGCCAGCAGCCAACTACCAATTCCGAACACTGAAGCTTTCTTT.

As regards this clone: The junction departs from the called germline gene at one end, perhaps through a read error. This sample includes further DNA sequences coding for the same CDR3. Here the CDR3 reads CASSPRRGGTDTQYF. The CDR3 DNA reads as TGTGCCAGCAGCCCACGTCGGGGGGGCACAGATACGCAGTACTTT. V gene TRBV7-3 combines with J gene TRBJ2-3; TRBD2 matches at 8 bases. Germline V gene data show CDR1 as SGHTA and CDR2 as FQGTGA. The CDR3 is 15 residues long.

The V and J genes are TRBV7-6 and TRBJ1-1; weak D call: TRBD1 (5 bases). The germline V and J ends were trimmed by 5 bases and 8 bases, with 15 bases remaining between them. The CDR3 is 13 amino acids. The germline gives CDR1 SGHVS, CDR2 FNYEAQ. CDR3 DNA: TGTGCCAGCAGCGGCCTTCGGGGCAGCGAAGCTTTCTTT. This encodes CASSGLRGSEAFF.